The following is a TCR beta chain sequence with its context. This record belongs to a study of blood T cell repertoires in COVID-19. Study overall: The study drew acute and convalescent COVID-19 samples from the United States, Italy and Spain.

The data were produced by immunoSEQ multiplex PCR, yet TCRdb's version contains in-frame clones alone and is incomplete. The sample has 250,000 or so clones, approximately 85% seen once. Living in about 25 US areas, the participants were between roughly 18 and 89 years of age. Researchers sorted participants into cohorts using their self-reported clinical history. Per the germline V gene, CDR1 is SGDLS and CDR2 is YYNGEE. This CDR3 comprises 14 residues. Trimming pared 3 bases from V and 8 bases from J, leaving 15 bases between. The receptor's source is a woman in her fifties or sixties who had recovered from COVID-19. The sample consisted of PBMCs or T cells enriched from blood (not recorded which). The chain carries TRBV9 and TRBJ2-1, with D unclear. The DNA for the CDR3 is TGTGCCAGCAGCGATACAGCTTCAGAGTATGAGCAGTTCTTC. Its protein is CASSDTASEYEQFF.